This entry describes one TCR beta chain. Assay: immunoSEQ multiplex PCR; the TCRdb copy retains only in-frame clones and omits some. This table has roughly 75,000 clones, about 89% appearing once. These data belong to a study of T cell changes during pregnancy in multiple sclerosis. This CDR3 is built from 16 residues. Germline loops: CDR1 MNHEY, CDR2 SVGAGI. V gave up 4 bases and J gave up 5 bases; unmatched junction bases: 9. This chain uses TRBV6-5 with TRBJ2-7; 12 bases are shared with TRBD1. The sequencing used peripheral blood, collected before pregnancy. The source is a female donor with multiple sclerosis, enrolled in a pregnancy study. The CDR3 sequence: CASSSPGTGGRNEQYF. CDR3 DNA: TGTGCCAGCAGTTCCCCCGGGACAGGGGGCCGGAACGAGCAGTACTTC.